These T cell receptor beta chains were read from a single sample in a study of shared clonotypes between healthy human individuals. Assay used: immunoSEQ multiplex PCR; TCRdb lists only in-frame clones, some missing. The sample yields a few million clones, around nine tenths seen once. Sequences were obtained from naive CD4+ T cells sorted from blood. The receptor source for this set is a man aged 18 to 35 in good health. CDR3s include the opening cysteine and the closing phenylalanine or tryptophan. A D gene is named only where the DNA matches it firmly. Clone sizes are given selectively: once, few, many, or a class where the clone is expanded.

v_gene: TRBV6-1
d_gene: -
abundance: -
j_gene: TRBJ1-5
CDR3aa: CASSEHRAQPQHF
CDR3nt: TGTGCCAGCAGTGAACACAGGGCCCAGCCCCAGCATTTT

v_gene: TRBV19
d_gene: -
abundance: once
j_gene: TRBJ1-5
CDR3aa: CASTWENQPQHF
CDR3nt: TGTGCCAGTACCTGGGAAAATCAGCCCCAGCATTTT

v_gene: TRBV27
d_gene: -
abundance: -
j_gene: TRBJ1-6
CDR3aa: CASSLRRQGAGNQNSPLHF
CDR3nt: TGTGCCAGCAGTTTAAGGCGGCAGGGCGCCGGTAACCAAAATTCACCCCTCCACTTT

v_gene: TRBV18
d_gene: TRBD1
abundance: -
j_gene: TRBJ2-7
CDR3aa: CASSPPGQGAHEQYF
CDR3nt: TGTGCCAGCTCACCACCGGGGCAGGGGGCACACGAGCAGTACTTC

v_gene: TRBV1
d_gene: -
abundance: once
j_gene: TRBJ1-2
CDR3aa: CTSRQRAGGYTF
CDR3nt: TGCACCAGCCGACAGAGGGCGGGAGGCTACACCTTC

v_gene: TRBV2
d_gene: -
abundance: -
j_gene: TRBJ2-3
CDR3aa: CAGELGGNTDTQYF
CDR3nt: TGTGCCGGCGAACTCGGGGGTAACACAGATACGCAGTATTTT

v_gene: TRBV28
d_gene: -
abundance: -
j_gene: TRBJ2-1
CDR3aa: CASTVGGTAYNEQFF
CDR3nt: TGTGCCAGCACCGTAGGGGGGACTGCCTACAATGAGCAGTTCTTC

v_gene: TRBV25-1
d_gene: -
abundance: -
j_gene: TRBJ1-2
CDR3aa: CASSGRSYTF
CDR3nt: TGTGCCAGCAGTGGTCGGAGCTACACCTTC

v_gene: TRBV5-8
d_gene: -
abundance: -
j_gene: TRBJ2-5
CDR3aa: CASSPDPTVRGETQYF
CDR3nt: TGTGCCAGCAGCCCTGACCCCACGGTCAGGGGAGAGACCCAGTACTTC

v_gene: TRBV19
d_gene: -
abundance: -
j_gene: TRBJ1-2
CDR3aa: CASTRWEQEGYTF
CDR3nt: TGTGCCAGTACCAGATGGGAACAGGAGGGCTACACCTTC

v_gene: TRBV6-5
d_gene: -
abundance: few
j_gene: TRBJ1-1
CDR3aa: CASRTSGTGNTEAFF
CDR3nt: TGTGCCAGCAGAACGTCTGGGACGGGGAACACTGAAGCTTTCTTT